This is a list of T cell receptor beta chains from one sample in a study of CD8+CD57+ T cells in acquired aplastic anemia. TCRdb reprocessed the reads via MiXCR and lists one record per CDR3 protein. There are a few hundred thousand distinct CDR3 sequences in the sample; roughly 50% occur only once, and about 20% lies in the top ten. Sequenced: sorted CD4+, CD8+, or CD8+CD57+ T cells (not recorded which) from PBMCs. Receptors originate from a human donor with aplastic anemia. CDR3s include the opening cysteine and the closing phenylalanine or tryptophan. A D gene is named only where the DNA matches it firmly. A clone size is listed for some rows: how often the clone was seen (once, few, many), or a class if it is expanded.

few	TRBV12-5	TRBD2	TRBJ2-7	CASGYRGLAGGGSYEQYF	TGTGCTAGTGGTTACCGGGGACTAGCGGGGGGTGGCTCCTACGAGCAGTACTTC
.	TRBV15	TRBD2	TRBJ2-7	CASALSAAGGHYEQYF	TGTGCCTCCGCCCTTTCGGCAGCGGGAGGCCACTACGAGCAGTACTTC
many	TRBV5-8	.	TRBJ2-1	CASSLMSGYNEQFF	TGTGCCAGCAGCTTGATGTCGGGGTACAATGAGCAGTTCTTC
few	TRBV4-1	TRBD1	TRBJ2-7	CASSQGVTGGSSYEQYF	TGCGCCAGCAGCCAGGGGGTGACAGGGGGGAGCTCCTACGAGCAGTACTTC
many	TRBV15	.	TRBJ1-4	CATSSGASNEKLFF	TGTGCCACCAGCTCAGGGGCGTCTAATGAAAAACTGTTTTTT
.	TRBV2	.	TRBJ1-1	CASTPQPNTEAFF	TGTGCCAGCACCCCCCAGCCGAACACTGAAGCTTTCTTT
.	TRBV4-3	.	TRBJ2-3	CASSPQGQRYADTQYF	TGCGCCAGCAGCCCTCAGGGGCAGCGGTACGCAGATACGCAGTATTTT
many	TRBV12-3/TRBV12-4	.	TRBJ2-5	CASSPRGYETQYF	TGTGCCAGCAGCCCCCGGGGCTACGAGACCCAGTACTTC
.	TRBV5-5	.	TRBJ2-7	CASSWGTPEYEQYF	TGCGCCAGCAGCTGGGGGACCCCCGAATACGAGCAGTACTTC
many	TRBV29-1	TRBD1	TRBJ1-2	CSAVRQGEYGYTF	TGCAGCGCAGTCCGACAGGGGGAATATGGCTACACCTTC
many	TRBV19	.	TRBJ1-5	CASTVGQGRLNQPQHF	TGTGCCAGTACCGTAGGACAAGGACGTCTAAATCAGCCCCAGCATTTT
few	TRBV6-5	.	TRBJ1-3	CASSYPVKGTASGNTIYF	TGTGCCAGCAGTTACCCTGTAAAGGGGACGGCCTCTGGAAACACCATATATTTT
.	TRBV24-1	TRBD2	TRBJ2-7	CATSPGLAGTYEQYF	TGTGCCACCAGCCCGGGACTAGCGGGAACCTACGAGCAGTACTTC
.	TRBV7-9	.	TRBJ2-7	CASSFIGGTGELYF	TGTGCCAGCAGCTTTATAGGGGGGACCGGGGAGCTGTACTTC
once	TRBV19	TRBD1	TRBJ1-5	CASSEDRGFNNQPQHF	TGTGCCAGTAGCGAGGACAGGGGGTTTAACAATCAGCCCCAGCATTTT
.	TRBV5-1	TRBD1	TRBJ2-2	CVSSKDRGAGELLF	TGCGTCAGCAGCAAGGACAGGGGCGCCGGGGAGCTGCTTTTT
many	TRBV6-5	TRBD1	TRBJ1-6	CASSYSQGIKPPLHF	TGTGCCAGCAGTTACTCACAGGGGATCAAGCCACCCCTCCACTTT
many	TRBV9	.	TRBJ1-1	CASSVGVLVKGTEAFF	TGTGCCAGCAGCGTAGGGGTACTGGTTAAAGGGACTGAAGCTTTCTTT
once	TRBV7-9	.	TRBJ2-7	CASSLPPGVEQYF	TGTGCCAGCAGCTTACCCCCGGGAGTCGAGCAGTACTTC
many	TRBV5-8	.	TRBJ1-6	CASSLESGRYNSPLHF	TGTGCCAGCAGCTTGGAATCGGGACGGTATAATTCACCCCTCCACTTT
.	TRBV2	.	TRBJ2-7	CASSVGTFYEQYF	TGTGCCAGCAGCGTAGGGACTTTCTACGAGCAGTACTTC
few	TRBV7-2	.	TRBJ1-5	CASSLDGGRRNSNQPQHF	TGTGCCAGCAGCTTAGATGGGGGCAGGCGCAATAGCAATCAGCCCCAGCATTTT
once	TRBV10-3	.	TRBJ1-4	CAIRGGAGGKLFF	TGTGCCATCAGAGGAGGGGCGGGGGGAAAACTGTTTTTT
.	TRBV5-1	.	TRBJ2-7	CASSLAEGVGAYEQYF	TGCGCCAGCAGCTTGGCGGAGGGGGTAGGGGCCTACGAGCAGTACTTC
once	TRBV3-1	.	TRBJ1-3	CASSQSRFGRRGNTIYF	TGTGCCAGCAGCCAGTCGCGATTTGGGCGAAGAGGAAACACCATATATTTT
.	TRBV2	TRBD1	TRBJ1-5	CASNRQGGQPSNQPQHF	TGTGCCAGCAATCGACAGGGTGGACAGCCAAGCAATCAGCCCCAGCATTTT
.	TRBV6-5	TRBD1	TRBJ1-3	CASSEGGQLNTIYF	TGTGCCAGCAGTGAAGGGGGCCAACTTAACACCATATATTTT
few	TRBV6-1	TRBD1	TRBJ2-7	CASRGQGGYEQYF	TGTGCCAGCAGGGGACAGGGGGGCTACGAGCAGTACTTC
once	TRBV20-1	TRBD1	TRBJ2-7	CSARVTGGYYEQYF	TGCAGTGCTAGAGTTACAGGGGGGTACTACGAGCAGTACTTC
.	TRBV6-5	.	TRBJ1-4	CASRRDSTNEKLFF	TGTGCCAGCAGGAGAGACAGTACTAATGAAAAACTGTTTTTT
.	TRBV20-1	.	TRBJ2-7	CSARGGQRSYEQYF	TGCAGTGCTAGGGGGGGGCAGCGGAGCTACGAGCAGTACTTC
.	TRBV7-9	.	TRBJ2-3	CACSFKSSETDTQYF	TGCGCCTGCAGCTTCAAAAGTAGCGAGACAGATACGCAGTATTTT
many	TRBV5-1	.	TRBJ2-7	CASSLVVNGGEQYF	TGCGCCAGCAGCCTAGTGGTGAATGGAGGCGAGCAGTACTTC
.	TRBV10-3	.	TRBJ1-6	CAIRETSGTSPLHF	TGTGCCATCAGGGAAACCTCAGGGACTTCACCCCTCCACTTT
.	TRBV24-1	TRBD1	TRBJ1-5	CASRPGQALNQPQHF	TGTGCCAGCAGACCGGGACAGGCGCTCAATCAGCCCCAGCATTTT
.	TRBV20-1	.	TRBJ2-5	CSARDLGTQYF	TGCAGTGCTAGAGATTTGGGGACCCAGTACTTC
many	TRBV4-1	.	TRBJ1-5	CASSQEMRGAGNQPQHF	TGCGCCAGCAGCCAAGAGATGCGGGGGGCTGGCAATCAGCCCCAGCATTTT
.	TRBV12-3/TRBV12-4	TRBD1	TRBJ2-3	CASSKNRGDTQYF	TGTGCCAGCAGCAAAAACAGGGGCGATACGCAGTATTTT
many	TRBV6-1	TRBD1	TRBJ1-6	CASSVGQGANSPLHF	TGTGCCAGCAGCGTGGGGCAGGGGGCAAACTCACCCCTCCACTTT
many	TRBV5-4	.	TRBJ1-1	CASSQTENTEAFF	TGTGCCAGCAGCCAAACAGAGAACACTGAAGCTTTCTTT
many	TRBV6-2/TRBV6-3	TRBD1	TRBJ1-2	CASSYPGTGINYGYTF	TGTGCCAGCAGTTACCCCGGGACAGGGATTAACTATGGCTACACCTTC
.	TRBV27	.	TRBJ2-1	CASSLAGLYNEQFF	TGTGCCAGCAGTTTAGCGGGCCTATACAATGAGCAGTTCTTC